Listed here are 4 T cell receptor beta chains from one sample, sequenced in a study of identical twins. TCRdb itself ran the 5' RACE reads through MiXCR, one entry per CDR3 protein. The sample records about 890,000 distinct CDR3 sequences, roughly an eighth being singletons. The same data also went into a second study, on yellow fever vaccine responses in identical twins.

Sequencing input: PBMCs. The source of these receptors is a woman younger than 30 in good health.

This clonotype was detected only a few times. The CDR3 sequence: CASSSNRLTTNYGYTF. CDR3 coding DNA: TGTGCCAGCAGTTCGAACAGGCTAACTACTAACTATGGCTACACCTTC. The rearrangement links TRBV27 to TRBJ1-2; D possibly corresponds to TRBD1 (5 bases). V was clipped by 4 bases and J by 0 bases, with 15 bases between them. The CDR3 is 16 residues long. Germline lookup yields CDR1 MNHEY and CDR2 SMNVEV (reference sequence).

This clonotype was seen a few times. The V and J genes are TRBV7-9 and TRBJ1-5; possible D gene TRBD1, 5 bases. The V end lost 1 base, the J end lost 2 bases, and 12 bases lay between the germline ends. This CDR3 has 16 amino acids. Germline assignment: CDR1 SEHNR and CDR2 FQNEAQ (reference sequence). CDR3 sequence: CASSLVLTAGNQPQHF. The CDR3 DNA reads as TGTGCCAGCAGCTTAGTGTTGACAGCAGGCAATCAGCCCCAGCATTTT.

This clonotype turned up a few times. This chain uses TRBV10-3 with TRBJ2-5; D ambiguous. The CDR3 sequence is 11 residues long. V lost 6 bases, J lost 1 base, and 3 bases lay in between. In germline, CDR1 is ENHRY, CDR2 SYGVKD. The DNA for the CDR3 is TGTGCCATCAGAACCCAAGAGACCCAGTACTTC. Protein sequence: CAIRTQETQYF.

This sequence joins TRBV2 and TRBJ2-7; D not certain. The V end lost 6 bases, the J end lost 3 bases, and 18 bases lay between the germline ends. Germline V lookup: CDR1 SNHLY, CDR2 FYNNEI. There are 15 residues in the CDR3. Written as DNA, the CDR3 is TGTGCCAGCAGCGCCGGAAGTAGGGAAGACTACGAGCAGTACTTC. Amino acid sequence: CASSAGSREDYEQYF.